This TCR beta chain is drawn from a study of T cells in Graves' hyperthyroidism and ophthalmopathy. Clinical Activity Scores of at least 3, NOSPECS grades of at least 4 and durations under 3 months characterized ophthalmopathy patients. For the diagnoses, clinical symptoms, serum thyroxine and TRAb, thyroid ultrasound and orbital computed tomography were used. This clonotype has more than one count but fewer than ten. V lost 3 bases, J lost 0 bases, and 12 bases lay in between. The CDR3 covers 16 residues. Germline loops: CDR1 MNHNS, CDR2 SASEGT. RNA transcripts were the template for amplifying TCR beta CDR3 regions. The TCR CDR3 was amplified in a first-round RT-PCR using the HTBI primer set. TCRdb processed the multiplex PCR reads anew with MiXCR; each CDR3 protein has one entry. The sample lists under 300,000 distinct CDR3 sequences, roughly 22% occurring once.

The chain carries TRBV6-1 and TRBJ1-3; D is perhaps TRBD1 (6 bases). Material for sequencing was blood. This sequence originates from a man aged 30-40 years with Graves' ophthalmopathy. This CDR3 is CASSDGQRISGNTIYF. In DNA form, the CDR3 reads TGTGCCAGCAGTGACGGACAGCGTATCTCTGGAAACACCATATATTTT.